This TCR beta chain was sequenced in a study of cytomegalovirus exposure and HLA in healthy donors. The CDR3 sequence is 16 residues long. V lost 1 base to trimming and J lost 8 bases; unmatched junction nucleotides: 8. Looked up from germline, CDR1 is LNHDA and CDR2 is SQIVND (reference sequence). Primers included in the PCR were 60 Vbeta and 13 Jbeta primers. Measured with immunoSEQ multiplex PCR; TCRdb has only the in-frame clones, and not every one. The table has roughly 150,000 clones, around three quarters seen once. The chain carries TRBV19 and TRBJ2-1; 10 bases fit TRBD2. The material sequenced was PBMCs. This receptor was taken from a man aged 45-60 years in good health and CMV-seropositive. The CDR3 loop reads CASSIGAGGPGYEQFF. CDR3 bases: TGTGCCAGTAGTATAGGAGCGGGGGGGCCAGGGTATGAGCAGTTCTTC. The full variable domain, its missing parts supplied by reference TRBV19 and TRBJ2-1, is DGGITQSPKYLFRKEGQNVTLSCEQNLNHDAMYWYRQDPGQGLRLIYYSQIVNDFQKGDIAEGYSVSREKKESFPLTVTSAQKNPTAFYLCASSIGAGGPGYEQFFGPGTRLTVL.